These T cell receptor beta chains were read from a single sample in a study of PD-1 blockade in classical Hodgkin lymphoma. TCRdb keeps only in-frame clones here, not all; method: immunoSEQ multiplex PCR. The repertoire consists of about 17,000 clones, with approximately 81% occurring once and the leading ten covering approximately 2.2%. The sequencing used CD4+ T cells from blood, collected before the fourth cycle of nivolumab. The source is a human donor with classical Hodgkin lymphoma. Both conserved end residues are part of each CDR3. Clone size is stated in some rows and not others, as once, few, many or a class when expanded.

>TRBV7-9|few|TRBJ1-6
CASSHNGGSYNSPLHF
>TRBV6-5|few|TRBJ1-2
CAGGQCFYTF
>TRBV28|few|TRBJ1-6
CASSYTGVGSYNSPLHF
>TRBV5-1|.|TRBJ1-5
CASSFGPDRGPSNQPQHF
>TRBV29-1|few|TRBJ1-1
CSVQRWGEAFF
>TRBV30|.|TRBJ2-7
CAWSAPDGGHDEQYF
>TRBV5-1|.|TRBJ2-7
CASSQPSLAGGDYEQYF
>TRBV7-2|.|TRBJ1-1
CASSSEGDTEAFF
>TRBV28|.|TRBJ2-3
CASSSPYRLAGDTDTQYF
>TRBV6-5|.|TRBJ2-2
CASRQAGGKYGELFF
>TRBV4-3|.|TRBJ2-2
CASSQVQGANTGELFF
>TRBV6-4|.|TRBJ2-1
CASKTSGGNEQFF
>TRBV7-8|once|.
CASSLGVQGIVYEQYF
>TRBV7-2|.|TRBJ2-4
CASSLGQGGIQNIQYF
>TRBV6-5|.|TRBJ1-3
CASSNSGNTIYF
>TRBV10-3|.|TRBJ2-3
CAISSNAGQVTTDTQYF
>TRBV6-5|.|TRBJ2-3
CASSYNRGTDTQYF
>TRBV5-4|few|TRBJ2-1
CASSLTSGANNEQFF
>TRBV28|.|TRBJ1-6
CASTLDLRGSYNSPLHF
>TRBV10-3|.|TRBJ2-7
CAITPGASEQYF
>TRBV7-2|.|TRBJ2-3
CASRPTGAGTDTQYF
>TRBV29-1|.|TRBJ1-1
CSVLSGTEAFF
>TRBV2|.|TRBJ2-5
CASSEPTGGAETQYF
>TRBV7-9|.|TRBJ2-5
CASSLRGGETQYF
>TRBV28|.|TRBJ2-2
CASSSQSDRNTGELFF
>TRBV7-9|.|TRBJ1-4
CASSLDRTATNEKLFF
>TRBV2|.|TRBJ1-6
CASSVVAGNSPLHF
>TRBV2|.|TRBJ2-6
CASSRDGTLTGSGANVLTF
>TRBV27|few|TRBJ1-6
CASQGGNSGNSPLHF
>TRBV5-1|.|TRBJ2-5
CASSPERPGVITETQYF
>TRBV7-2|.|TRBJ2-1
CASSINRGIFYNEQFF
>TRBV7-8|.|TRBJ2-2
CASSLLESTGELFF
>TRBV6-6|.|TRBJ2-2
CASSRLAGNTGELFF
>TRBV4-2|.|TRBJ2-2
CASSQEQEPGGELFF
>TRBV15|.|TRBJ2-1
CATSRYSGSYNEQFF
>TRBV6-6|.|TRBJ1-6
CASSPTGANSPLHF
>TRBV27|.|TRBJ1-1
CASSQIRGPNTEAFF
>TRBV27|.|TRBJ1-1
CASSLSGRVTEAFF
>TRBV12-1|.|TRBJ2-1
CASSYFPLAGDYNEQFF
>TRBV18|.|TRBJ2-5
CASSPHLETQYF
>TRBV9|.|TRBJ1-5
CASSFGGQQPQHF
>TRBV2|few|TRBJ1-5
CASSQGARGNQPQHF
>TRBV2|.|TRBJ1-1
CASSETYPAFF
>TRBV7-2|.|TRBJ2-7
CASSPGLAGGVYEQYF
>TRBV9|.|TRBJ2-3
CASSVELRGDTQYF
>TRBV6-1|.|TRBJ1-6
CASRKDPDNNSPLHF
>TRBV30|.|TRBJ1-5
CAWSGRENQPQHF
>TRBV19|.|TRBJ2-1
CASSPFSGRASYEQFF
>TRBV6-6|.|TRBJ2-1
CASSYYSGDEQFF
>TRBV28|.|TRBJ2-5
CASSTSTSGVRETQYF
>TRBV4-1|.|TRBJ1-4
CASSQDTPQAGGGEKLFF
>TRBV5-1|once|TRBJ2-5
CASGRGGLNPQETQYF